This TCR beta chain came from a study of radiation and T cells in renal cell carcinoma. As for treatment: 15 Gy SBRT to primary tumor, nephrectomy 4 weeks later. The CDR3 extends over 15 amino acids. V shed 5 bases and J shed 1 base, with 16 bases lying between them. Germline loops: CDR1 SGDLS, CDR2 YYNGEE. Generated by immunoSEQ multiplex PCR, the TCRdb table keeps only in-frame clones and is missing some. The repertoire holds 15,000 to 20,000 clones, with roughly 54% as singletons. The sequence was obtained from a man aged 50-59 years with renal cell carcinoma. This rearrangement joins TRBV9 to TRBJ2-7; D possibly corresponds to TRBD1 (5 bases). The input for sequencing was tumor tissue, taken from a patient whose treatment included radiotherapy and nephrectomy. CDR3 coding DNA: TGTGCCAGCAGTGAAGGACAAGACTCATCCTACGAGCAGTACTTC. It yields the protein CASSEGQDSSYEQYF.